Listed below are T cell receptor beta chains from one sample, sequenced in a study of cytomegalovirus exposure and HLA in healthy donors. Repertoires were generated with immunoSEQ multiplex PCR, while TCRdb's copy carries only in-frame clones and drops some. The sample has roughly 65,000 clones; approximately 94% are singletons. The sample was PBMCs. The origin of the receptors is a man aged 18 to 29 in good health and CMV-seropositive. Both conserved end residues are part of each CDR3. Fields, in order: J gene, D gene, clone size, V gene, CDR3 protein, CDR3 DNA. A D gene is named only where the DNA matches it firmly. Not all rows give a size; the values are once, few, many and, for expanded clones, a class.

j_gene: TRBJ2-2
d_gene: TRBD2
abundance: once
v_gene: TRBV5-4
CDR3aa: CASSLYSGNTGELFF
CDR3nt: TGTGCCAGCAGCTTGTATAGCGGGAATACCGGGGAGCTGTTTTTT

j_gene: TRBJ1-5
d_gene: TRBD1
abundance: NA
v_gene: TRBV18
CDR3aa: CASSLTRDSLGIRQLQHF
CDR3nt: TGTGCCAGCTCACTGACTAGGGACAGTCTTGGTATCCGTCAGCTCCAGCATTTT

j_gene: TRBJ2-7
d_gene: NA
abundance: NA
v_gene: TRBV19
CDR3aa: CASSTNQGFDEQYF
CDR3nt: TGTGCCAGTAGTACCAATCAGGGTTTCGACGAGCAGTACTTC

j_gene: TRBJ1-5
d_gene: NA
abundance: NA
v_gene: TRBV30
CDR3aa: CAWSVRQLLLNQPQHF
CDR3nt: TGTGCCTGGAGTGTACGCCAACTCCTTCTCAATCAGCCCCAGCATTTT

j_gene: TRBJ2-7
d_gene: TRBD2
abundance: NA
v_gene: TRBV13
CDR3aa: CASSSGLAGAVSYEQYF
CDR3nt: TGTGCCAGCAGCTCAGGGTTAGCGGGGGCGGTCTCCTACGAGCAGTACTTC

j_gene: TRBJ2-2
d_gene: TRBD1
abundance: NA
v_gene: TRBV4-1
CDR3aa: CASSPPTTGGELFF
CDR3nt: TGCGCCAGCAGCCCCCCGACGACAGGGGGAGAGCTGTTTTTT

j_gene: TRBJ2-3
d_gene: TRBD1
abundance: once
v_gene: TRBV9
CDR3aa: CASSPWTGGNTDTQYF
CDR3nt: TGTGCCAGCAGCCCATGGACAGGGGGTAACACAGATACGCAGTATTTT

j_gene: TRBJ1-1
d_gene: NA
abundance: NA
v_gene: TRBV11-2
CDR3aa: CASSFQGIDTEAFF
CDR3nt: TGTGCCAGCAGCTTCCAGGGGATTGACACTGAAGCTTTCTTT

j_gene: TRBJ2-7
d_gene: TRBD2
abundance: NA
v_gene: TRBV7-2
CDR3aa: CASSVGGASSYEQYF
CDR3nt: TGTGCCAGCAGTGTCGGGGGGGCGAGCTCCTACGAGCAGTACTTC

j_gene: TRBJ2-7
d_gene: TRBD1
abundance: NA
v_gene: TRBV4-1
CDR3aa: CASSQDGTGWFNEQYF
CDR3nt: TGCGCCAGCAGCCAAGATGGGACAGGGTGGTTCAACGAGCAGTACTTC

j_gene: TRBJ1-5
d_gene: TRBD1
abundance: NA
v_gene: TRBV6-4
CDR3aa: CASSEQGGEPQHF
CDR3nt: TGTGCCAGCAGCGAACAGGGGGGAGAGCCCCAGCATTTT

j_gene: TRBJ1-1
d_gene: TRBD1
abundance: NA
v_gene: TRBV11-1
CDR3aa: CASSLVVSGGSEAFF
CDR3nt: TGTGCCAGCAGCTTAGTGGTATCAGGGGGCTCTGAAGCTTTCTTT

j_gene: TRBJ1-4
d_gene: NA
abundance: NA
v_gene: TRBV6-1
CDR3aa: CASSEAGAGSNEKLFF
CDR3nt: TGTGCCAGCAGTGAAGCGGGGGCAGGCTCTAATGAAAAACTGTTTTTT

j_gene: TRBJ2-2
d_gene: NA
abundance: NA
v_gene: TRBV19
CDR3aa: CASSYLGSGELFF
CDR3nt: TGTGCCAGTAGTTATCTGGGGAGCGGGGAGCTGTTTTTT

j_gene: TRBJ2-7
d_gene: TRBD2
abundance: NA
v_gene: TRBV7-9
CDR3aa: CASSLDMAGDYEQYF
CDR3nt: TGTGCCAGCAGCTTAGATATGGCGGGAGACTACGAGCAGTACTTC

j_gene: TRBJ2-7
d_gene: TRBD2
abundance: NA
v_gene: TRBV7-8
CDR3aa: CASSLSGGKYEQYF
CDR3nt: TGTGCCAGCAGCCTAAGCGGGGGGAAGTACGAGCAGTACTTC

j_gene: TRBJ1-2
d_gene: TRBD1
abundance: NA
v_gene: TRBV6-5
CDR3aa: CASRQTGDDGYTF
CDR3nt: TGTGCCAGCAGACAGACAGGGGACGATGGCTACACCTTC

j_gene: TRBJ2-2
d_gene: TRBD2
abundance: NA
v_gene: TRBV4-3
CDR3aa: CASSELAGAGELFF
CDR3nt: TGCGCCAGCAGCGAGCTAGCGGGCGCCGGGGAGCTGTTTTTT

j_gene: TRBJ2-7
d_gene: NA
abundance: NA
v_gene: TRBV29-1
CDR3aa: CSVVLVSSYEQYF
CDR3nt: TGCAGCGTTGTACTAGTGAGCTCCTACGAGCAGTACTTC

j_gene: TRBJ1-3
d_gene: NA
abundance: NA
v_gene: TRBV18
CDR3aa: CASSEVPFLAFSGNTIYF
CDR3nt: TGTGCCAGCTCAGAAGTCCCCTTTCTAGCGTTCTCTGGAAACACCATATATTTT

j_gene: TRBJ2-7
d_gene: TRBD1
abundance: NA
v_gene: TRBV6-5
CDR3aa: CASSFPGQFSYEQYF
CDR3nt: TGTGCCAGCAGTTTTCCGGGACAGTTCTCCTACGAGCAGTACTTC

j_gene: TRBJ1-6
d_gene: NA
abundance: once
v_gene: TRBV2
CDR3aa: CASIPQGGYNSPLHF
CDR3nt: TGTGCCAGCATCCCACAAGGGGGTTATAATTCACCCCTCCACTTT